What follows is one TCR beta chain and its context. This sample was taken from a study of identical twins. MiXCR, run by TCRdb on the 5' RACE reads, gives a single entry per CDR3 protein. The sample records approximately 500,000 distinct CDR3 sequences, around 24% being singletons. This CDR3 has 15 amino acids. Trimming removed 6 bases from V and 5 bases from J, with 17 bases in between. Per germline, CDR1 SGHNT and CDR2 YENEEA. The sample also formed part of further work on T cells expressing NK-cell markers. From that second work: Leadership of the CD3+CD56-NKG2C+ fraction also belonged to these clonotypes in a handful of donors.

The source of this sequence is a woman between 18 and 30 years old in good health. V and J are TRBV11-3 and TRBJ2-1, with D perhaps given as TRBD1 or TRBD2 (5 bases each). The sample consisted of CD4+ T cells sorted from blood. CDR3 region: CASRGWGGGDNEQFF. DNA of the CDR3: TGTGCCAGCAGGGGGTGGGGTGGGGGTGACAATGAGCAGTTCTTC.